The 15 T cell receptor beta chains listed next were all sequenced from one sample in a study of blood T cell repertoires in COVID-19. The protocol was immunoSEQ multiplex PCR, while the TCRdb copy is restricted to in-frame clones and leaves out a portion. Here the sample spans more than 15,000 clones, around nine tenths being singletons. Sequencing input: peripheral blood. The receptors derive from a woman in her fifties or sixties with active COVID-19.

This clone was detected only once. This chain connects TRBV5-1 to TRBJ1-1; no reliable D call. The germline CDR1 and CDR2 sequences are SGHRS and YFSETQ. The CDR3 extends over 15 amino acids. V lost 0 bases and J 6 bases, leaving 15 bases between the germline ends. The CDR3 coding sequence is TGCGCCAGCAGCTTGGCGGTAGTTAGAGGGTCTGAAGCTTTCTTT. Translation: CASSLAVVRGSEAFF.

The chain joins TRBV5-1 to TRBJ1-6, with a tentative D call TRBD1 (6 bases). The length of the CDR3 is 15 residues. Germline V gene data show CDR1 as SGHRS and CDR2 as YFSETQ. Trimming took 1 base from V and 8 from J, leaving 13 bases between them. This CDR3 reads CASSLLSRGDSPLHF. The CDR3 DNA is TGCGCCAGCAGCTTGTTATCCAGGGGTGATTCACCCCTCCACTTT.

This clone has only one observation. J is TRBJ2-2 and V is TRBV27; maybe TRBD1 (5 bases). V lost 5 bases to trimming and J lost 4 bases, with 17 bases between them. Germline V lookup: CDR1 MNHEY, CDR2 SMNVEV (reference sequence). The CDR3 totals 16 residues. In DNA, the CDR3 is TGTGCCAGCAGTCCCTACAGGACGTCGGGCACCGGGGAGCTGTTTTTT. Translated: CASSPYRTSGTGELFF.

The genes are TRBV18 and TRBJ1-2; tentative D call: TRBD1 (5 bases). Germline lookup yields CDR1 KGHSH and CDR2 LQKENI. This CDR3 has 16 amino acids. Trimming cost V 3 bases and J 4 bases, with 18 bases left between them. In DNA form, the CDR3 reads TGTGCCAGCTCACCCCTCCCGACGGGGGATGGCTATGGCTACACCTTC. It encodes CASSPLPTGDGYGYTF.

The chain couples TRBV19 to TRBJ1-1; 9 bases align to TRBD1. The germline gives CDR1 LNHDA, CDR2 SQIVND (reference sequence). The V and J ends lost 5 bases and 4 bases, in that order; junction bases with no gene match: 2. There are 13 residues in the CDR3. DNA for the CDR3: TGTGCCAGTAGTCCGGACAGGGGCACTGAAGCTTTCTTT. Its translation is CASSPDRGTEAFF.

V is TRBV5-5 and J is TRBJ1-1; 7 bases match TRBD1. Germline CDR1 is SGHKS and CDR2 is YYEKEE (reference sequence). Trimming took 3 bases from V and 4 from J; bases not matched to a gene: 6. The CDR3 runs to 14 residues. Here the CDR3 reads CASSYTTGSTEAFF. The CDR3 DNA reads TGTGCCAGCAGCTATACGACAGGGTCCACTGAAGCTTTCTTT. Full variable domain (rest looked up from reference TRBV5-5 and TRBJ1-1): DAGVTQSPTHLIKTRGQQVTLRCSPISGHKSVSWYQQVLGQGPQFIFQYYEKEERGRGNFPDRFSARQFPNYSSELNVNALLLGDSALYLCASSYTTGSTEAFFGQGTRLTVV.

The chain links TRBV9 to TRBJ1-5; the D is unclear. The CDR3 runs to 14 residues. Looked up from germline, CDR1 is SGDLS and CDR2 is YYNGEE. The ends were cut back, 0 bases at V and 6 bases at J, with 10 bases in the middle. The CDR3 sequence: CASSVDQEGQPQHF. CDR3 DNA: TGTGCCAGCAGCGTAGACCAGGAAGGTCAGCCCCAGCATTTT.

CDR3 protein: CASSLGYGSGGPYNEQFF. CDR3 bases: TGCGCCAGCAGCTTGGGTTATGGTAGCGGGGGGCCCTACAATGAGCAGTTCTTC. The chain has TRBV5-1 and TRBJ2-1; 10 nucleotides align to TRBD2. This CDR3 spans 18 amino acids. V was pared by 0 bases and J by 2 bases, with 8 bases of the junction left unmatched. The germline V gene encodes CDR1 SGHRS and CDR2 YFSETQ.

The chain recombines TRBV29-1 with TRBJ1-3, with TRBD1 matching over 7 bases. This CDR3 is 13 amino acids long. J gave up 4 bases and V 4 bases, and 4 bases lay outside the gene matches. In germline, CDR1 is SQVTM, CDR2 ANQGSEA. DNA of the CDR3: TGCAGCGTTGTAGGGGGCTCGGGAAACACCATATATTTT. Its protein is CSVVGGSGNTIYF.

This chain uses TRBV7-9 with TRBJ1-1; 7 bases map to TRBD1. The V gene end was trimmed by 0 bases and the J gene end by 7 bases; junction bases not matched to a gene: 8. In germline, CDR1 is SEHNR, CDR2 FQNEAQ (reference sequence). The CDR3 runs 15 residues. The CDR3 DNA follows: TGTGCCAGCAGCTTAGCGAAGGGGGCGGGTGGTGAAGCTTTCTTT. Translated: CASSLAKGAGGEAFF.

The chain joins TRBV7-3 to TRBJ1-4; TRBD1 matches 10 bases. Germline V gene lookup returns CDR1 SGHTA and CDR2 FQGTGA. Losses at the gene ends were 0 bases for V and 5 bases for J; bases not matched to a gene: 0. This CDR3 spans 15 amino acids. CDR3 amino acids: CASSLTGQGNEKLFF. The CDR3, as DNA: TGTGCCAGCAGCTTAACGGGACAGGGGAATGAAAAACTGTTTTTT.

This chain uses TRBV6-1 with TRBJ2-1; TRBD2 matches 14 bases. The CDR3 extends over 16 amino acids. The germline V gene encodes CDR1 MNHNS and CDR2 SASEGT. V trimming: 4 bases; J trimming: 6 bases; junction bases outside the gene matches: 5. CDR3 sequence reads: CASSASTSGGVNEQFF. CDR3 DNA sequence: TGTGCCAGCAGTGCCTCGACTAGCGGGGGGGTCAATGAGCAGTTCTTC.

This clone has just one count. The chain carries TRBV5-1 and TRBJ2-3, with D maybe TRBD1 (6 bases). Germline values: CDR1 SGHRS, CDR2 YFSETQ. Trimming removed 6 bases at V and 2 bases at J, with 16 bases between. CDR3 length: 15 residues. The CDR3 DNA sequence: TGCGCCAGCACAAACCTACAGGGATCCACAGATACGCAGTATTTT. Its translation: CASTNLQGSTDTQYF.

The V call is TRBV3-1 (or the pseudogene TRBV3-2), the J call TRBJ2-3, with 9 nucleotides matching TRBD2. Losses at the gene ends were 4 bases for V and 9 bases for J; bases not matched to a gene: 8. The V gene's germline CDR1 is LGHDT and CDR2 YNNKEL (reference sequence). This CDR3 spans 14 amino acids. The CDR3 DNA is TGTGCCAGCAGCCCCTGGGGACTAGCTGACACGCAGTATTTT. This encodes CASSPWGLADTQYF.

As DNA, the CDR3 is TGTGCCAGCAGCAGGGGGACAGGCGAAAAACTGTTTTTT. It translates to CASSRGTGEKLFF. The chain recombines TRBV7-9 with TRBJ1-4; 8 nucleotides match TRBD1. J gave up 8 bases and V 5 bases, and 4 bases lay outside the gene matches. This CDR3 comprises 13 residues. Germline lookup yields CDR1 SEHNR and CDR2 FQNEAQ (reference sequence).